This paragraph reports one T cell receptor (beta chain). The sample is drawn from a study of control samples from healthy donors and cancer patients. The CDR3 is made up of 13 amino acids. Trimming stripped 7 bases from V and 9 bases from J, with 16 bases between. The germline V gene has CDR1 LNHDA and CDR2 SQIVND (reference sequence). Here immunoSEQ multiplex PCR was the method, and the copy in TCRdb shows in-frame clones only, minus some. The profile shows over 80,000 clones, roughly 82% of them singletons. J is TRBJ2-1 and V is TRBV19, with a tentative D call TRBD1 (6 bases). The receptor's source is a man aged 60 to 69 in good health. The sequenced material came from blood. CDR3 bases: TGTGCCAGTACCAGCAGGGGTTGGGGTGAGCAGTTCTTC. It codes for CASTSRGWGEQFF.